This TCR beta chain was sequenced during a study of blood T cell repertoires in COVID-19. On the study more broadly: Sites in the United States, Italy and Spain provided acute and convalescent COVID-19 samples. Nucleic acid was either cDNA or gDNA, and it came from T cells, B-cell-depleted T cells, or PBMCs.

The J segment lost 7 bases and the V segment lost 7 bases, leaving 18 bases of the junction unmatched. The CDR3 loop spans 16 amino acids. Per the germline V gene, CDR1 is LNHDA and CDR2 is SQIVND (reference sequence). Original methodology: Amplification of reference gene primers provided the estimated nucleated cell counts. Profiling relied on immunoSEQ multiplex PCR, and the TCRdb table lists in-frame clones only, not all of them. V and J calls and clone size are copied from that table; D and trimming were computed from the DNA. Counted here are almost 55,000 clones, 88% occurring once; the ten biggest clones make up 3% to 3.5%.

Sequenced sample: peripheral blood. The chain uses TRBV19 and TRBJ1-1; the match to TRBD1 covers 7 bases. The receptor comes from a human donor in a cohort sampled during active COVID-19. CDR3 region: CASIVTGKWGEFEAFF. The CDR3 DNA follows: TGTGCCAGTATAGTGACAGGGAAGTGGGGGGAGTTTGAAGCTTTCTTT.